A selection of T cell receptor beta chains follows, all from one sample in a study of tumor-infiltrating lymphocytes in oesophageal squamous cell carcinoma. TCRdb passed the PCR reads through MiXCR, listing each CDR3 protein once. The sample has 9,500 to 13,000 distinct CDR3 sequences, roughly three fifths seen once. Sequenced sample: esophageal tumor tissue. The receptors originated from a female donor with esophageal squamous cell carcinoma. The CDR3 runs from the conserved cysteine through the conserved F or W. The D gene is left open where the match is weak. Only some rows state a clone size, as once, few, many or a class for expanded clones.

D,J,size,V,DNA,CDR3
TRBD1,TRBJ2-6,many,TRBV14,TGTGCCAGCAGCCCCGGGTGGGACAGCCGCAGCTCTGGGGCCAACGTCCTGACTTTC,CASSPGWDSRSSGANVLTF
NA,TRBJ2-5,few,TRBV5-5,TGTGCCAGCACCCCTTGGGCAGGGTCCAGCAATGAGCAGTACTTC,CASTPWAGSSNEQYF
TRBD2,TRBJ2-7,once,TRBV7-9,TGTGCCAGCAGCAAACGGGGCGCTAGCGGAGCATACGAGCAGTACTTC,CASSKRGASGAYEQYF
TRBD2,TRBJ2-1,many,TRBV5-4,TGTGCCAGCAGCCGTTCGGGGGGGAACTCCTACAATGAGCAGTTCTTC,CASSRSGGNSYNEQFF
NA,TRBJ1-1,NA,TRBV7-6,TGTGCCAGCAGCGCCCCTCGGGGTGGCCATGAGCAGTTCTTT,CASSAPRGGHEQFF
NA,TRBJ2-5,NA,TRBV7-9,TGTGCCAGCAGCTTAGTTGGTGGGGTGGCCCCAGGAGAGACCCAGTACTTC,CASSLVGGVAPGETQYF
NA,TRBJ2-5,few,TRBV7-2,TGTGCCAGCAGCCTAGCCGTGAGGGCCGGTGAGACCCAGTACTTC,CASSLAVRAGETQYF
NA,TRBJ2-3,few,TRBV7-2,TGTGCCAGCAGCCCCACCACAAGCACAGATACGCAGTATTTT,CASSPTTSTDTQYF
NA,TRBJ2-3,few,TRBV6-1,TGTGCCAGCAGTTACGCATCCACAGGGGGGGGCACAGATACGCAGTATTTT,CASSYASTGGGTDTQYF
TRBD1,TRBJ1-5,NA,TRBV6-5,TGTGCCAGCAGTGTTCTGGGACAGAGCAATCAGCCCCAGCATTTT,CASSVLGQSNQPQHF
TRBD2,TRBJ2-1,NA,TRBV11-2,TGTGCCAGCAGCTTAGCCGGGACTAGCGGGGGGGTGGAGCAGTTCTTC,CASSLAGTSGGVEQFF
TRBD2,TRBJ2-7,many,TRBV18,TGTGCCAGCTCACCACGGGCGGGAGAGTTGAATGAGCAGTACTTC,CASSPRAGELNEQYF
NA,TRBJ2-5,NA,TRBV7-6,TGTGCCAGCAGCGGAGCGGGCGTGGAGACCCAGTACTTC,CASSGAGVETQYF
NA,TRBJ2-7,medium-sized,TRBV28,TGTGCCAGCAGTTTTCGACGGGAGAGTCCCCCCTCCTACGAGCAGTACTTC,CASSFRRESPPSYEQYF
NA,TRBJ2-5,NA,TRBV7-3,TGTGCCCGAATGAGCAAGGCGAGTAGGGAGACCCAGTACTTC,CARMSKASRETQYF
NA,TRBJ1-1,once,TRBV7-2,TGTGCCAGCAGCTTTCGATGGTACACTGAAGCTTTCTTT,CASSFRWYTEAFF
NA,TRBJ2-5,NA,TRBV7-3,TGTGCCAGCAGCCTGTCGGGGGCGGGGGAGACCCAGTACTTC,CASSLSGAGETQYF
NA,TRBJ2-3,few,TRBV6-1,TGTGCCAGCAGTGAATACTCAGATACGCAGTATTTT,CASSEYSDTQYF
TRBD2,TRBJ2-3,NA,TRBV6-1,TGTGCCAGCAGTGAGGAAGCGGGAGGGGTAGATACGCAGTATTTT,CASSEEAGGVDTQYF
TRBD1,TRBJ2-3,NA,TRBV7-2,TGTGCCAGCAGCTTAGGGGGGACAGCCGGTTACGAGCAGTATTTT,CASSLGGTAGYEQYF
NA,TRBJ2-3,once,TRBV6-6,TGTGCCAGCAGTTACGGGGAACCGCGGGATACGCAGTATTTT,CASSYGEPRDTQYF
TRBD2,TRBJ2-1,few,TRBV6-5,TGTGCCAGCAGACCACTAGCGGGAGTAAACAATGAGCAGTTCTTC,CASRPLAGVNNEQFF
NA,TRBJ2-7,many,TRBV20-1,TGCAGTGCTAGCAGAGGAGCCTACGAGCAGTACTTC,CSASRGAYEQYF
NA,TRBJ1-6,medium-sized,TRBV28,TGTGCCAGCAGTCCTCCGGGGGGCCGGAATTCACCCCTCCACTTT,CASSPPGGRNSPLHF
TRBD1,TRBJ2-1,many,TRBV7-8,TGTGCCAGCAGCTTAAGGGGGACAGGGATCAACAATGAGCAGTTCTTC,CASSLRGTGINNEQFF
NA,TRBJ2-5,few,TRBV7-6,TGTGCCAGCAGCTCGTACAGGGTCGAAGAGACCCAGTACTTC,CASSSYRVEETQYF
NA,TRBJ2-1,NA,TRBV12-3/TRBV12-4,TGTGCCAGCAGTTCGACACCGATCTCCTACAATGAGCAGTTCTTC,CASSSTPISYNEQFF
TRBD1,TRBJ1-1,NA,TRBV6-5,TGTGCCAGTTGGGGCAGACCAGGGGGCACTGAAGCTTTCTTT,CASWGRPGGTEAFF
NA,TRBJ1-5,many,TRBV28,TGTGCCAGCAGTTTAGGCAGTAGCAATCAGCCCCAGCATTTT,CASSLGSSNQPQHF
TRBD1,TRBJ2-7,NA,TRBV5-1,TGCGCCATAACCCGGACAGGGTGGGCCCAGTACTTC,CAITRTGWAQYF